This T cell receptor beta chain comes out of a study of T cell responses to AZD1222 COVID-19 vaccine. Whole-study results and caveats: CD4 TCRs associated with vaccination spanned spike, dominating at 160-218 and 743-854. Elevations in Spike-specific TCR breadth and depth followed administration of two AZD1222 doses. Females outnumbered males among donors, who were mostly white British; clonal diversity was possibly underestimated. At study baseline, merely a handful of AZD1222 recipients were seropositive.

Of note for this clone: The antigen is unknown.

This table comes from immunoSEQ multiplex PCR, and its TCRdb copy is limited to in-frame clones, with some not included. The sample holds approximately 77,000 clones, about 90% seen once. The CDR3 runs to 14 residues. Germline CDR1 MNHEY, CDR2 SMNVEV (reference sequence). V lost 6 bases and J 4 bases, leaving 12 bases between the germline ends. This chain joins TRBV27 and TRBJ2-2; TRBD1 is a possible D gene (6 bases). The sequence was obtained from an adult in good health. This specimen consisted of peripheral blood, obtained on day 0 of MenACWY control vaccination. The chain's CDR3 is CASRLTGSTGELFF. The CDR3 coding sequence is TGTGCCAGCAGACTAACAGGGTCCACCGGGGAGCTGTTTTTT.